These 28 T cell receptor beta chains originate from one sample sequenced in a study of blood T cell repertoires in COVID-19. Assay used: immunoSEQ multiplex PCR; TCRdb lists only in-frame clones, some missing. This table holds approximately 87,000 clones, about 89% found once. Sequencing was carried out using peripheral blood. Source of these receptors: a man in his 70s with active or convalescent COVID-19.

Only one count was recorded for this clone. J is TRBJ2-5 and V is TRBV29-1; D unclear. In germline, CDR1 is SQVTM, CDR2 ANQGSEA. Trimming stripped 6 bases from V and 4 bases from J, with 12 bases between. This CDR3 is built from 12 residues. The CDR3 coding sequence is TGCAGCGTGGGCAGTGGAGCAGAGACCCAGTACTTC. As protein: CSVGSGAETQYF.

Points on this clone: One end of the junction fails to match germline, which may point to a read error. The rearrangement uses TRBV9 and TRBJ2-7; D might be TRBD1 (5 bases). Germline lookup yields CDR1 SGDLS and CDR2 YYNGEE. The CDR3 is 14 amino acids. CDR3 sequence (DNA): TGTGCCAGCAGCGATCAGGGATTGTCCTCCGAGCAGTACTTC. As protein: CASSDQGLSSEQYF. Complete variable domain (other parts from reference TRBV9 and TRBJ2-7): DSGVTQTPKHLITATGQRVTLRCSPRSGDLSVYWYQQSLDQGLQFLIQYYNGEERAKGNILERFSAQQFPDLHSELNLSSLELGDSALYFCASSDQGLSSEQYFGPGTRLTVT.

The genes are TRBV20-1 and TRBJ2-7; D uncertain. Germline V gene lookup returns CDR1 DFQATT and CDR2 SNEGSKA (reference sequence). With 3 bases removed from V and 7 bases from J, the gap between germline ends came to 7 bases. The CDR3 is 10 amino acids. This chain's CDR3 is CSARSEEQYF. The CDR3 DNA sequence: TGCAGTGCTAGGTCGGAGGAGCAGTACTTC.

DNA of the CDR3: TGTGCCAGCTCACCAAGCGGGGGGCACGCCTACGAGCAGTACTTC. Translating gives CASSPSGGHAYEQYF. The chain is built from TRBV18 and TRBJ2-7; 9 bases fit TRBD2. Germline lookup yields CDR1 KGHSH and CDR2 LQKENI. The V segment lost 2 bases and the J segment 2 bases; nucleotides outside the gene matches: 4. The CDR3 covers 15 residues.

V is TRBV6-1 and J is TRBJ2-1, with 8 bases fitting TRBD1. The junction had 7 bases not matched to a gene; V was cut back by 2 bases and J by 7 bases. In germline, CDR1 is MNHNS, CDR2 SASEGT. The length of the CDR3 is 15 residues. This CDR3 is CASSEFGTGRNEQFF. The CDR3 DNA follows: TGTGCCAGCAGTGAATTCGGGACAGGTAGGAATGAGCAGTTCTTC.

The V and J genes are TRBV2 and TRBJ2-7; the D gene is possibly TRBD1 (6 bases). Germline lookup yields CDR1 SNHLY and CDR2 FYNNEI. This CDR3 spans 16 amino acids. V was shortened by 6 bases and J by 0 bases, with 18 bases between the two germline ends. DNA of the CDR3: TGTGCCAGCAGAATACCACAGGGTTATAGCTCCTACGAGCAGTACTTC. It yields the protein CASRIPQGYSSYEQYF. The variable domain in full, with the rest retrieved from reference TRBV2 and TRBJ2-7, is EPEVTQTPSHQVTQMGQEVILRCVPISNHLYFYWYRQILGQKVEFLVSFYNNEISEKSEIFDDQFSVERPDGSNFTLKIRSTKLEDSAMYFCASRIPQGYSSYEQYFGPGTRLTVT.

V is TRBV7-6 and J is TRBJ2-5; 7 nucleotides agree with TRBD1. Germline V CDR1 and CDR2: SGHVS, FNYEAQ. The CDR3 is 16 residues long. V lost 1 base to trimming and J lost 7 bases; unmatched junction nucleotides: 12. CDR3 nucleotides: TGTGCCAGCAGCTTAGAGGCCCGGACAGGTTTGGGGACCCAGTACTTC. Translating it yields CASSLEARTGLGTQYF.

The chain links TRBV29-1 to TRBJ1-1, with D uncertain. Germline CDR1 is SQVTM and CDR2 is ANQGSEA. The V end lost 7 bases, the J end lost 1 base, and 10 bases lay between the germline ends. The CDR3 totals 12 residues. CDR3 nucleotides: TGCAGCGGGGGAGTCGGGAACACTGAAGCTTTCTTT. Translating it yields CSGGVGNTEAFF.

The chain links TRBV5-1 to TRBJ1-4, with a tentative D call TRBD1 (6 bases). V was clipped by 2 bases and J by 8 bases, with 10 bases between them. This CDR3 spans 13 amino acids. CDR1 is SGHRS and CDR2 is YFSETQ in the germline V gene. The CDR3 protein is CASSFGGAEKLFF. The CDR3 DNA follows: TGCGCCAGCAGCTTCGGGGGGGCCGAAAAACTGTTTTTT.

The chain has TRBV28 and TRBJ1-4; TRBD1 agrees at 9 bases. The CDR3 sequence is 14 residues long. CDR1 is MDHEN and CDR2 is SYDVKM in the germline V gene. Losses at the gene ends were 6 bases for V and 8 bases for J; bases not matched to a gene: 7. The CDR3 region is CASSLQGAWEKLFF. The CDR3 bases are TGTGCCAGCAGCCTACAGGGGGCATGGGAAAAACTGTTTTTT.

The chain employs TRBV5-1 and TRBJ2-7, with 12 bases identical to TRBD2. The V gene end was trimmed by 4 bases and the J gene end by 3 bases; junction bases not matched to a gene: 5. CDR1 and CDR2 from the germline V gene are SGHRS and YFSETQ. The CDR3 is made up of 15 amino acids. For the CDR3, the DNA is TGCGCCAGCAGCGCCGGACTAGCGGGAAACTACGAGCAGTACTTC. This encodes CASSAGLAGNYEQYF. The variable domain in full, completed from reference TRBV5-1 and TRBJ2-7, reads KAGVTQTPRYLIKTRGQQVTLSCSPISGHRSVSWYQQTPGQGLQFLFEYFSETQRNKGNFPGRFSGRQFSNSRSEMNVSTLELGDSALYLCASSAGLAGNYEQYFGPGTRLTVT.

The CDR3 region has the DNA TGTGCCAGCAGCCCTGGGGACAGGGGGAGTCGGGAGACCCAGTACTTC. Amino acids: CASSPGDRGSRETQYF. The chain is built from TRBV3-1 (or the pseudogene TRBV3-2) and TRBJ2-5; TRBD1 aligns across 11 bases. CDR1 is LGHDT, CDR2 YNNKEL, per germline (reference sequence). Germline trimming cut 4 bases from V and 5 bases from J; bases unmatched to any gene: 9. CDR3 length: 16 amino acids.

The chain combines TRBV5-1 with TRBJ2-1, with a tentative D call TRBD2 (5 bases). Trimming took off 4 bases at V and 6 bases at J, with 14 bases between the two ends. The CDR3 is made up of 14 amino acids. Germline values: CDR1 SGHRS, CDR2 YFSETQ. CDR3 nucleotide sequence: TGCGCCAGCAGCCCGGTCCGCGGAGGCAATGAGCAGTTCTTC. It translates to CASSPVRGGNEQFF.

This clone has a single count. The rearrangement links TRBV5-6 to TRBJ2-3; 12 nucleotides line up with TRBD2. The CDR3 loop spans 17 amino acids. CDR1 is SGHDT and CDR2 is YYEEEE in the germline V gene. V lost 4 bases, J lost 1 base, and 7 bases stayed unmatched. In nucleotides, the CDR3 is TGTGCCAGCAGCCTGGGACTAGCGGGCCATCGCACAGATACGCAGTATTTT. The encoded protein is CASSLGLAGHRTDTQYF.

V gene TRBV3-1 (or the pseudogene TRBV3-2) combines with J gene TRBJ2-3; 8 bases line up with TRBD2. Germline CDR1 is LGHDT and CDR2 is YNNKEL (reference sequence). This CDR3 has 14 amino acids. V gave up 4 bases and J gave up 5 bases; unmatched junction bases: 5. In DNA, the CDR3 is TGTGCCAGCAGCCGAGGAGCGGGAGTAGATACGCAGTATTTT. This translates into CASSRGAGVDTQYF.

The CDR3 reads CASSIARLAEAFF. DNA of the CDR3: TGTGCCAGCAGCATCGCGCGCCTCGCTGAAGCTTTCTTT. The chain is built from TRBV12-3 or TRBV12-4 and TRBJ1-1; the D is unclear. This CDR3 contains 13 residues. Trimming stripped 6 bases from V and 6 bases from J, with 14 bases between.

The rearrangement uses TRBV2 and TRBJ1-5, with 8 bases that match TRBD1. V lost 4 bases, J lost 6 bases, and 5 bases stayed unmatched. Germline CDR1 reads SNHLY; CDR2 reads FYNNEI. This CDR3 is built from 14 residues. The CDR3, as DNA: TGTGCCAGCAGTGCGACAGGGGAGGTTCAGCCCCAGCATTTT. This sequence encodes CASSATGEVQPQHF.

This rearrangement joins TRBV5-1 to TRBJ2-5; D might be TRBD2 (6 bases). Trimming left V 4 bases short and J 4 bases short, with 14 bases between. This CDR3 has 14 residues. Germline loops: CDR1 SGHRS, CDR2 YFSETQ. The CDR3 DNA sequence: TGCGCCAGCAGCCCCGGGGGTTCTGGAGAGACCCAGTACTTC. Residues: CASSPGGSGETQYF.

The chain has TRBV24-1 and TRBJ2-2, with 9 bases lining up with TRBD1. With 2 bases clipped from V and 0 bases from J, the junction kept 0 bases outside the gene matches. Germline CDR1 reads KGHDR; CDR2 reads SFDVKD. The CDR3 consists of 16 residues. CDR3 coding DNA: TGTGCCACCAGTGATTGGACAGGGGCGAACACCGGGGAGCTGTTTTTT. Its protein is CATSDWTGANTGELFF.

This chain links TRBV20-1 with TRBJ1-2, with 8 nucleotides matching TRBD1. The germline V gene encodes CDR1 DFQATT and CDR2 SNEGSKA (reference sequence). V trimming: 3 bases; J trimming: 8 bases; junction bases outside the gene matches: 5. The CDR3 is 12 residues long. The CDR3 sequence: CSASPGDRGYTF. DNA for the CDR3: TGCAGTGCTAGTCCGGGGGACAGGGGCTACACCTTC.

V is TRBV6-1 and J is TRBJ1-2; weak D call: TRBD1 (5 bases). CDR1 and CDR2 from the germline V gene are MNHNS and SASEGT. The CDR3 spans 13 residues. Between the trimmed V and J ends, which lost 6 bases and 4 bases, there was a span of 12 bases. CDR3 DNA: TGTGCCAGCAGCTTCGGGGGACTCTATGGCTACACCTTC. It yields the protein CASSFGGLYGYTF.

The V gene is TRBV5-4, the J gene TRBJ2-2; 8 bases are a match to TRBD1. CDR1 is SGHNT and CDR2 is YYREEE in the germline V gene (reference sequence). The V gene end was trimmed by 4 bases and the J gene end by 1 base; junction bases not matched to a gene: 0. The CDR3 has 14 residues. CDR3 protein: CASSGTGNTGELFF. In DNA, the CDR3 is TGTGCCAGCAGCGGGACAGGGAACACCGGGGAGCTGTTTTTT.

As DNA, the CDR3 is TGTGCCAGTAGTATTGTAAACAATGAGCAGTTCTTC. Protein: CASSIVNNEQFF. This chain uses TRBV19 with TRBJ2-1; D gene uncertain. Germline CDR1 is LNHDA and CDR2 is SQIVND (reference sequence). The CDR3 runs 12 residues. V was clipped by 3 bases and J by 5 bases, with 5 bases between them.

This clone was seen more than once but under ten times. The gene calls are TRBV19 and TRBJ1-2; D not certain. CDR3 length equals 15 residues. CDR1 is LNHDA and CDR2 is SQIVND in the germline V gene (reference sequence). Trimming left V 7 bases short and J 0 bases short, with 15 bases between. The CDR3 DNA is TGTGCCAGTAAGGTGGCAGGTGGTGCTAACTATGGCTACACCTTC. This encodes CASKVAGGANYGYTF.

The gene calls are TRBV15 and TRBJ1-1; 8 bases align to TRBD1. The germline V gene encodes CDR1 LNHNV and CDR2 YYDKDF (reference sequence). This CDR3 comprises 13 residues. J lost 7 bases, V lost 3 bases, and 4 bases had no gene match. The CDR3 spells CATSSGQGGEAFF. In DNA, the CDR3 is TGTGCCACCAGCAGCGGACAGGGAGGTGAAGCTTTCTTT.

This chain connects TRBV4-1 to TRBJ1-2; D may be TRBD1 (5 bases). V shed 4 bases and J shed 6 bases, with 15 bases lying between them. This CDR3 spans 14 amino acids. CDR1 is MGHRA and CDR2 is YSYEKL in the germline V gene. CDR3 sequence (DNA): TGCGCCAGCAGCCCCACGGGCCTCAGGGATGGCTACACCTTC. Translated, it gives CASSPTGLRDGYTF.

This chain links TRBV7-3 with TRBJ2-3, with 7 bases lining up with TRBD2. CDR1 and CDR2 (germline): SGHTA, FQGTGA. J gave up 0 bases and V 4 bases, and 1 base lay outside the gene matches. This CDR3 region has 14 residues. The CDR3 bases are TGTGCCAGCAGCTCCGGGGGGAGCACAGATACGCAGTATTTT. This sequence encodes CASSSGGSTDTQYF.

Comments on this clone: Sequence at one end of the junction differs from germline and may be a read error. The chain links TRBV10-3 to TRBJ2-2; D is perhaps TRBD2 (6 bases). CDR1 and CDR2 (germline): ENHRY, SYGVKD. The CDR3 extends over 16 amino acids. The CDR3 DNA sequence: TGTGCCATCAGTCAGTCGGGGACTGCGAACACCGGGGAGCTGTTTTTT. Its protein is CAISQSGTANTGELFF.